The clone carrying this T cell receptor beta chain was counted only a few times. Its antigen remains unknown. The data originate from a study of cytomegalovirus exposure and HLA in healthy donors. Study results and caveats: Most TCR sequences proved rare, with some public TCRs found in many donors.

Germline values: CDR1 WSHSY, CDR2 SAAADI. The V gene lost 5 bases and the J gene lost 2 bases, with 9 bases spanning the gap. The CDR3 sequence is 13 residues long. The PCR contained 60 Vbeta and 13 Jbeta primers. This table comes from immunoSEQ multiplex PCR, and its TCRdb copy is limited to in-frame clones, with some not included. The sample shows about 140,000 clones, over 60% of them seen only once. The sample taken for sequencing was PBMCs. The TCR originated in a middle-aged man in good health and CMV-seronegative. The genes are TRBV10-2 and TRBJ2-5, with D possibly matching TRBD2 (5 bases). The CDR3 spells CASSWETQETQYF. CDR3 nucleotide sequence: TGCGCCAGCAGTTGGGAGACGCAAGAGACCCAGTACTTC.